This T cell receptor beta chain was identified during a study of T-cell memory formation after mild COVID-19. TCRdb itself ran the 5' RACE reads through MiXCR, one entry per CDR3 protein. The sample includes fewer than 700,000 distinct CDR3 sequences, about a sixth of them seen just once. Points from the study as a whole: Unconfirmed was the SARS-CoV-2 specificity of second-wave clones that peaked on day 37. While clones contracting from day 15 to 85 were balanced between CD4 and CD8, later expanders leaned CD4+.

This clonotype was observed a few times. The antigen remains unidentified. The CDR3 extends over 12 amino acids. The V gene's germline CDR1 is SQVTM and CDR2 ANQGSEA. The junction had 3 bases not matched to a gene; V was cut back by 1 base and J by 7 bases. V usage is TRBV29-1 and J usage is TRBJ1-2; the match to TRBD1 covers 7 bases. This clonotype originated in an adult woman who had mild COVID-19 (a few samples of this study predate the infection). Cell type and time point are not known. The source material was PBMCs or a T cell subset sorted from them (not recorded which). The CDR3 is CSVEAGGGGYTF. Here the CDR3 DNA reads TGCAGCGTTGAAGCAGGGGGAGGTGGCTACACCTTC.